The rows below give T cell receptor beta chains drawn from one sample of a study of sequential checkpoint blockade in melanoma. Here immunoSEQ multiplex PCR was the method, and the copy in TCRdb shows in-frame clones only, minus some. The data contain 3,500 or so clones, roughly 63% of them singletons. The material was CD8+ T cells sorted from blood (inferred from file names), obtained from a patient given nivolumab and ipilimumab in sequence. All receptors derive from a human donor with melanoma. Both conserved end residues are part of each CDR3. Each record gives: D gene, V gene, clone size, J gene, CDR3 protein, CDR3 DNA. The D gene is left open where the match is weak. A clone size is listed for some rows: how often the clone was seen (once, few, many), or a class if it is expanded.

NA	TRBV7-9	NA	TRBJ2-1	CASSHAENNEQFF	TGTGCCAGCAGCCATGCGGAGAACAATGAGCAGTTCTTC
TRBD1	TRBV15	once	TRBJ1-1	CATSGTGENTEAFF	TGTGCCACCAGCGGAACAGGGGAGAACACTGAAGCTTTCTTT
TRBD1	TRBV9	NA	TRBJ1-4	CASSPQGAQNEKLFF	TGTGCCAGCAGCCCTCAGGGGGCGCAGAATGAAAAACTGTTTTTT
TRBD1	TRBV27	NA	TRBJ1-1	CASSTGTANTEAFF	TGTGCCAGCAGCACCGGGACAGCAAACACTGAAGCTTTCTTT
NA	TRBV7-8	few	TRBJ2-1	CASSPQVSSYNEQFF	TGTGCCAGCAGCCCACAGGTCAGCTCCTACAATGAGCAGTTCTTC
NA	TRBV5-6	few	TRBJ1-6	CASSFPTGPLHF	TGTGCCAGCAGCTTCCCAACGGGTCCCCTCCACTTT
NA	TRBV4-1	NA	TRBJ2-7	CASSPAGMGGPYEQYF	TGCGCCAGCAGCCCTGCGGGGATGGGCGGCCCCTACGAGCAGTACTTC
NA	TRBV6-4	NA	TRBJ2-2	CASSDQEGVGELFF	TGTGCCAGCAGTGACCAGGAAGGGGTCGGGGAGCTGTTTTTT
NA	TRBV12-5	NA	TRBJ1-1	CASRSQGNTEAFF	TGTGCTAGTCGGTCACAGGGAAACACTGAAGCTTTCTTT
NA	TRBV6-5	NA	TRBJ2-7	CASSYSAGGGNEQYF	TGTGCCAGCAGTTACTCGGCAGGGGGAGGTAACGAGCAGTACTTC
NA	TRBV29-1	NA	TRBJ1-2	CSVEAQRTNYGYTF	TGCAGCGTTGAAGCGCAGCGTACTAACTATGGCTACACCTTC
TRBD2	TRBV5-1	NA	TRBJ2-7	CASSLAGGVSYEQYF	TGCGCCAGCAGCTTGGCCGGGGGGGTATCCTACGAGCAGTACTTC
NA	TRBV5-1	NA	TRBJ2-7	CASSLVEASYEQYF	TGCGCCAGCAGCTTGGTTGAGGCCTCCTACGAGCAGTACTTC
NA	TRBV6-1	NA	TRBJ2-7	CASSDWGQGTYEQYF	TGTGCCAGCAGTGATTGGGGTCAGGGCACCTACGAGCAGTACTTC
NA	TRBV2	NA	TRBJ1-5	CASSQGDSNQPQHF	TGTGCCAGCAGCCAGGGCGATAGCAATCAGCCCCAGCATTTT
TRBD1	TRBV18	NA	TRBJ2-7	CASSPGQGSYEQYF	TGTGCCAGCTCACCGGGACAGGGGTCCTACGAGCAGTACTTC
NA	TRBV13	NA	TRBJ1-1	CASSLGTMNTEAFF	TGTGCCAGCAGCTTGGGCACAATGAACACTGAAGCTTTCTTT
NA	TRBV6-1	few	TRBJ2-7	CASSGRTQSAEQYF	TGTGCCAGCAGTGGACGGACTCAATCGGCCGAGCAGTACTTC
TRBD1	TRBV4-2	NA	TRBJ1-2	CASSQEIGTVNYGYTF	TGTGCCAGCAGCCAAGAGATCGGGACAGTCAACTATGGCTACACCTTC
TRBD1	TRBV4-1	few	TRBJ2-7	CASSQATGASYEQYF	TGCGCCAGCAGCCAAGCGACAGGGGCGTCCTACGAGCAGTACTTC
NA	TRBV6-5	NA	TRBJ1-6	CASGSGNSPLHF	TGTGCCAGTGGTTCAGGGAACTCACCCCTCCACTTT
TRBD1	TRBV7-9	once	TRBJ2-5	CASSLEGADPTLGEQYF	TGTGCCAGCAGCTTAGAGGGGGCAGATCCTACGTTGGGGGAGCAGTACTTC
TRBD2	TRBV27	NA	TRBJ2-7	CASSSGNYEQYF	TGTGCCAGCAGCAGCGGGAACTACGAGCAGTACTTC
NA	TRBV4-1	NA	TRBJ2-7	CASSQDNREHSYEQYF	TGCGCCAGCAGCCAAGATAATCGAGAGCACTCCTACGAGCAGTACTTC
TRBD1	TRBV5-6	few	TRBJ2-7	CASSGPGTEFYEQYF	TGTGCCAGCAGCGGACCCGGGACAGAATTCTACGAGCAGTACTTC
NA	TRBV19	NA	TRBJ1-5	CASSMVGAGQPQHF	TGTGCCAGTAGTATGGTGGGGGCTGGGCAGCCCCAGCATTTT
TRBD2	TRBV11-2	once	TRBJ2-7	CASSSGGYEQYF	TGTGCCAGCAGCTCCGGGGGGTACGAGCAGTACTTC
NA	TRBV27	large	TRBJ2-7	CASSLSGYEQYF	TGTGCCAGCAGTTTAAGCGGATACGAGCAGTACTTC
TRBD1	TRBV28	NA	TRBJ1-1	CASSTGQGALSEAFF	TGTGCCAGCAGCACGGGACAGGGGGCATTGTCTGAAGCTTTCTTT
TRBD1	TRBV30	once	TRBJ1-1	CAWGTVVEAFF	TGTGCCTGGGGGACAGTCGTAGAGGCTTTCTTT
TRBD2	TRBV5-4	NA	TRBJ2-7	CASSHGLAGGEQYF	TGTGCCAGCAGCCACGGACTAGCGGGAGGGGAGCAGTACTTC
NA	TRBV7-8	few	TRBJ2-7	CASSPQQGPSYEQYF	TGTGCCAGCAGCCCGCAACAGGGCCCGTCCTACGAGCAGTACTTC